The text below deals with one T cell receptor beta chain. Its antigen is unknown. An end of the junction differs from the germline gene, which may be a read error. Each CDR3 protein is one row after TCRdb ran MiXCR on the reads. The sample has about 190,000 distinct CDR3 sequences, roughly 30% seen once. This CDR3 spans 13 amino acids. CDR1 SSHAT and CDR2 FNYEAQ come from the germline V gene (reference sequence). The data stem from a study of T cell repertoires in cytomegalovirus infection. Background on the study: Public TCR beta signatures provided an indication of both CMV infection and a matching HLA type.

Study findings and constraints: CMV-specific HLA-C-restricted TCR beta clonotypes dominated the ex vivo response. Cumulative frequency (of public TCR beta family members) identified carriers of CMV plus the relevant HLA.

The chain is built from TRBV7-7 and TRBJ2-7, with D unclear. The receptor was isolated from a human donor in good health (CMV status not recorded). Some clones in this sample may be carry-over from other donors' samples. The sample was PBMCs. Here the CDR3 reads CASSPPDAAEQYF. Written as DNA, the CDR3 is TGTGCTAGCAGCCCTCCGGACGCGGCCGAGCAGTACTTC. The whole variable domain, remainder taken from reference TRBV7-7 and TRBJ2-7, is GAGVSQSPRYKVTKRGQDVTLRCDPISSHATLYWYQQALGQGPEFLTYFNYEAQPDKSGLPSDRFSAERPEGSISTLTIQRTEQRDSAMYRCASSPPDAAEQYFGPGTRLTVT.